A selection of T cell receptor beta chains follows, all from one sample in a study of shared clonotypes between healthy human individuals. Measured with immunoSEQ multiplex PCR; TCRdb has only the in-frame clones, and not every one. The sample holds about 2.1 million clones, 85% to 95% seen once. Sequenced input: naive CD8+ T cells from PBMCs. These receptors came from a man aged 18 to 29 in good health. Some clones in this sample may be carry-over from other donors' samples. Both conserved end residues are part of each CDR3. A D gene is named only where the DNA matches it firmly. Some rows have no size entry. The others give once, few or many, or a class for an expanded clone.

>TRBJ1-5|.|.|TRBV7-9
TGTGCCAGCAGCTCAAAGCACCCATTAGGGAATCAGCCCCAGCATTTT
CASSSKHPLGNQPQHF
>TRBJ2-7|TRBD1|.|TRBV9
TGTGCCAGCAGCAGCTGGGACAGGACCTACGAGCAGTACTTC
CASSSWDRTYEQYF
>TRBJ1-1|.|.|TRBV7-9
TGTGCCAGCAGCTCCCCCGGGGGGAGCTTGAACACTGAAGCTTTCTTT
CASSSPGGSLNTEAFF
>TRBJ2-7|.|.|TRBV19
TGTGCCAGTAGTCCAGGACAGTCCTACGAGCAGTACTTC
CASSPGQSYEQYF
>TRBJ2-1|.|.|TRBV13
TGTGCCAGCAGCTTACCCTACAATGAGCAGTTCTTC
CASSLPYNEQFF
>TRBJ1-1|TRBD1|.|TRBV6-1
TGTGCCAGCAGGAGGGGACAGGTGAACACTGAAGCTTTCTTT
CASRRGQVNTEAFF
>TRBJ2-2|.|once|TRBV11-3
TGTGCCAGCAGCTTTTATTCAGCGAACACCGGGGAGCTGTTTTTT
CASSFYSANTGELFF
>TRBJ2-2|TRBD2|.|TRBV6-1
TGTGCCAGCAGTGAACGAGTTGGTAGCGGGGACACCGGGGAGCTGTTTTTT
CASSERVGSGDTGELFF
>TRBJ2-1|.|.|TRBV9
TGTGCCAGCAGCGCGTCGTCGGGCGCGGAGCAGTTCTTC
CASSASSGAEQFF
>TRBJ2-7|TRBD1|.|TRBV7-9
TGTGCCAGCAGCGAATTCCGGGACAGGGCCTCCTACGAGCAGTACTTC
CASSEFRDRASYEQYF
>TRBJ2-1|.|.|TRBV28
TGTGCCACCTCTAGTAATGAGCAGTTCTTC
CATSSNEQFF
>TRBJ2-2|TRBD1|.|TRBV9
TGTGCCAGCAGCGTAGCTACGAGGGGGCTGGCCGGGGAGCTGTTTTTT
CASSVATRGLAGELFF
>TRBJ2-5|.|.|TRBV9
TGTGCCAGCAGCACAACGCCTGGCTCCCAGTACTTC
CASSTTPGSQYF
>TRBJ1-1|TRBD1|.|TRBV6-5
TGTGCCAGCAGCATCGGGCGCAGGGGGGTCACTGAAGCTTTCTTT
CASSIGRRGVTEAFF
>TRBJ2-3|TRBD1|.|TRBV9
TGTGCCAGCAGCGCGACAGGGCTGACAGATACGCAGTATTTT
CASSATGLTDTQYF
>TRBJ2-5|.|.|TRBV28
TGTGCCAGCAGTCCCATCCTATCAGAGACCCAGTACTTC
CASSPILSETQYF
>TRBJ2-7|TRBD2|once|TRBV19
TGTGCCAGTAGTACCAAGCGGGAGGGCCTGGGGGAGCAGTACTTC
CASSTKREGLGEQYF
>TRBJ2-1|.|.|TRBV28
TGTGCCAGCAAGAGGGGTCCAGGCAATGAGCAGTTCTTC
CASKRGPGNEQFF
>TRBJ2-7|.|.|TRBV23-1
TGCGCCAGCAGACCGGGGGTCTACGAGCAGTACTTC
CASRPGVYEQYF
>TRBJ2-3|TRBD1|.|TRBV28
TGTGCCAGCAGTTTAAGGGGACAGCTCATCGTGGATACGCAGTATTTT
CASSLRGQLIVDTQYF
>TRBJ2-1|.|once|TRBV7-6
TGTGCCAGCAGTCCAGATTTGACTGTCTACAATGAGCAGTTCTTC
CASSPDLTVYNEQFF
>TRBJ2-7|TRBD2|.|TRBV27
TGTGCCAGCAGTTTTACAGCGGGAGTGTCCCACGAGCAGTACTTC
CASSFTAGVSHEQYF
>TRBJ2-1|TRBD2|.|TRBV6-5
TGTGCCAGCAGTTACTACGGGGGGACTAGAAATGAGCAGTTCTTC
CASSYYGGTRNEQFF
>TRBJ2-6|.|.|TRBV6-6
TGTGCCACCAAAGACAGCTCTGGGGCCAACGTCCTGACTTTC
CATKDSSGANVLTF
>TRBJ1-5|.|.|TRBV27
TGTGCCAGCAGTTTATCGCCGGGGAGCGGTCAGCCCCAGCATTTT
CASSLSPGSGQPQHF
>TRBJ2-7|TRBD2|.|TRBV9
TGTGCCAGCAGCGTAGAAGGGCTAGCGGGTTACGGCGAGCAGTACTTC
CASSVEGLAGYGEQYF
>TRBJ2-1|.|.|TRBV27
TGTGCCAGCAGTAAGACCCTAGCCAATGAGCAGTTCTTC
CASSKTLANEQFF
>TRBJ2-5|TRBD2|.|TRBV19
TGTGCCAGTAGTAATGCGGGGGAGCTTGATGAGACCCAGTACTTC
CASSNAGELDETQYF
>TRBJ2-5|TRBD2|once|TRBV6-6
TGTGCCAGCAGTTTGGTCCCGGGACTAGCAAAGACCCAGTACTTC
CASSLVPGLAKTQYF
>TRBJ2-1|TRBD2|.|TRBV29-1
TGCAGCGTTGAAGTGCAGCTAGCGGGAGGTGGTTCCTACAATGAGCAGTTCTTC
CSVEVQLAGGGSYNEQFF
>TRBJ2-3|.|.|TRBV27
TGTGCCAGCAGTGAGTCGGGTCTCGGCGGGATCTCAGATACGCAGTATTTT
CASSESGLGGISDTQYF
>TRBJ1-2|TRBD1|.|TRBV7-2
TGTGCCAGCAGGACAGCGGGACAGGGGCGCGTATCCTATGGCTACACCTTC
CASRTAGQGRVSYGYTF
>TRBJ2-1|TRBD2|.|TRBV29-1
TGCAGCGCTACACTTCCGACTAGCGGGGCCAATGAGCAGTTCTTC
CSATLPTSGANEQFF
>TRBJ2-1|TRBD2|.|TRBV5-4
TGTGCCAGCAGCGCCGGGACTACCAGCTACAATGAGCAGTTCTTC
CASSAGTTSYNEQFF
>TRBJ2-7|TRBD2|.|TRBV6-1
TGTGCCAGCGGGTGGGGGGGACCCTACGAGCAGTACTTC
CASGWGGPYEQYF
>TRBJ1-4|.|.|TRBV9
TGTGCCAGCAGCGGAAGTAGCGCAACTAATGAAAAACTGTTTTTT
CASSGSSATNEKLFF
>TRBJ2-7|.|once|TRBV27
TGTGCCAGCAGTTTAGGTCCAGGGTTAACCTACGAGCAGTACTTC
CASSLGPGLTYEQYF